The 20 T cell receptor beta chains listed next were all sequenced from one sample in a study of CD8+CD57+ T cells in acquired aplastic anemia. The authors sequenced patients whose flow cytometry had shown CD8+CD57+ cell expansion. TCR beta VDJ and CDR3 profiling used genomic DNA as template. TCRdb re-called the reads with MiXCR, one entry per CDR3 protein. This sample has approximately 260,000 distinct CDR3 sequences; about 80% occur once, and the top ten carry 35% to 50%. Sequencing used sorted CD4+, CD8+, or CD8+CD57+ T cells (not recorded which) from PBMCs. The source of these receptors is a human donor with aplastic anemia.

Notes on this clonotype: The conserved closing phenylalanine or tryptophan is absent in this CDR3, likely reflecting a read error. It is unclear where the CDR3 begins or ends on the DNA, so no DNA is shown, and the CDR3 is as TCRdb lists it. This chain uses TRBV2 with TRBJ2-7; whether TRBD1, the table's D call, matches the DNA was not checked. The CDR3 has 15 residues if both end residues are counted. Germline loops: CDR1 SNHLY, CDR2 FYNNEI. CDR3: CATGNDDRGTYYFCP.

In this sample, this clonotype turned up a few times. Here the CDR3 reads CASSVVSDEQYF. CDR3 nucleotides: TGTGCCAGCAGCGTAGTTTCTGACGAGCAGTACTTC. This chain joins TRBV9 and TRBJ2-7; D is uncertain. The CDR3 totals 12 residues. Germline V gives CDR1 SGDLS, CDR2 YYNGEE. The V gene lost 0 bases and the J gene lost 5 bases, with 6 bases spanning the gap.

Notes on this clonotype: The CDR3 does not end in the conserved phenylalanine or tryptophan, so this is likely a read error. Because the CDR3's place on the DNA is in doubt, the DNA is left out and the CDR3 is given as listed by TCRdb. The chain couples TRBV9 to TRBJ2-1. The CDR3 extends over 13 residues, inclusive of both ends. Germline assignment: CDR1 SGDLS and CDR2 YYNGEE. This CDR3 reads CASSVGVSRNQLL.

V and J are TRBV2 and TRBJ2-7, with 8 positions matching TRBD2. V lost 6 bases, J lost 4 bases, and 5 bases stayed unmatched. Germline V gives CDR1 SNHLY, CDR2 FYNNEI. This CDR3 has 13 amino acids. The CDR3 DNA sequence: TGTGCCAGCAGGGCTAGCGGGCTTTACGAGCAGTACTTC. The encoded protein is CASRASGLYEQYF.

Remarks on this clonotype: The conserved final phenylalanine or tryptophan is absent from the CDR3, which likely points to a read error. Because the CDR3's place on the DNA is in doubt, the DNA is left out and the CDR3 is given as listed by TCRdb. This chain links TRBV2 with TRBJ2-6. Germline V gene lookup returns CDR1 SNHLY and CDR2 FYNNEI. The CDR3 is 16 residues long, counting both termini. CDR3: CASSPTSFYNAQFFTP.

Details on this clonotype: The junction departs from germline at one end; a sequencing error may be responsible. The chain employs TRBV7-9 and TRBJ2-1; D is uncertain. Germline assignment: CDR1 SEHNR and CDR2 FQNEAQ (reference sequence). The CDR3 totals 14 residues. In DNA, the CDR3 is TGTGCCAGCAGCCCCGGCGGCACAGATACGCAGTATTTTTTC. Translating it yields CASSPGGTDTQYFF.

This chain joins TRBV7-2 and TRBJ1-2, with a possible D match to TRBD1 (6 bases). The CDR3 is 17 amino acids. The germline gives CDR1 SGHTA, CDR2 FQGNSA. Trimming shortened V by 0 bases and J by 9 bases, and 23 bases separated the two germline ends. The CDR3 sequence: CASSLAGGPDTQYCYTF. The CDR3, as DNA: TGTGCCAGCAGCTTAGCGGGGGGGCCCGATACGCAGTATTGCTACACCTTC.

As regards this clonotype: The junction does not match germline at one end; this may be a read error. The V call is TRBV19, the J call TRBJ2-7, with D possibly matching TRBD1 (7 bases). CDR3 length: 14 residues. The germline V gene encodes CDR1 LNHDA and CDR2 SQIVND (reference sequence). CDR3 sequence: CASSIRGETYNEQF. CDR3 nucleotides: TGTGCCAGTAGTATCAGGGGGGAAACCTACAATGAGCAGTTC.

The V gene is TRBV5-5, the J gene TRBJ2-5, with D unclear. V lost 1 base and J lost 2, with 9 bases in between. CDR1 SGHKS and CDR2 YYEKEE come from the germline V gene (reference sequence). The CDR3 sequence is 14 residues long. Written as DNA, the CDR3 is TGTGCCAGCAGCTTGTTAAGCGAGCAAGAGACCCAGTACTTC. Amino acids: CASSLLSEQETQYF.

Points on this clonotype: The CDR3 does not end in the conserved phenylalanine or tryptophan, so this is likely a read error. The limits of the CDR3 on the DNA are not certain, so only TCRdb's listed CDR3 is given. The chain links TRBV9 to TRBJ2-3; the table gives TRBD1 as D, unverified against the DNA. Including both end residues, the CDR3 is 13 amino acids long. In germline, CDR1 is SGDLS, CDR2 YYNGEE. The CDR3 loop is CASSGGGTQGRYI.

The rearrangement links TRBV15 to TRBJ1-2; maybe TRBD1 (5 bases). The CDR3 loop spans 14 amino acids. Per the germline V gene, CDR1 is LNHNV and CDR2 is YYDKDF (reference sequence). Trimming took off 5 bases at V and 5 bases at J, with 15 bases between the two ends. CDR3 loop: CATSPTPEGYGYTF. CDR3 bases: TGTGCCACCAGCCCGACACCAGAGGGGTATGGCTACACCTTC.

This chain joins TRBV7-2 and TRBJ2-5; 7 nucleotides agree with TRBD1. CDR3 length: 15 residues. CDR1 and CDR2 from the germline V gene are SGHTA and FQGNSA. V dropped 3 bases and J dropped 14; count of bases not matched to a gene: 18. The CDR3 DNA follows: TGTGCCAGCAGCTTTCATCCAGGGGGAACAGCCCTTTACTACTTC. This translates into CASSFHPGGTALYYF.

Comments on this clonotype: The limits of the CDR3 on the DNA are not certain, so only TCRdb's listed CDR3 is given. The chain is built from TRBV2 and TRBJ2-3. CDR1 is SNHLY and CDR2 is FYNNEI in the germline V gene. A total of 12 residues make up the CDR3, ends included. CDR3 in amino acids: CASSVGSGAHTF.

Comments on this clonotype: Mismatch with germline at one junction end may stem from a read error. J is TRBJ2-3 and V is TRBV7-8; D is possibly TRBD2 (6 bases). The CDR3 consists of 13 residues. The germline V gene encodes CDR1 SGHVS and CDR2 FQNEAQ. Written as DNA, the CDR3 is TGTGCCAGCAGCTACGCGGGAAGACCCAAGCAGCAGTTT. Protein: CASSYAGRPKQQF.

The rearrangement joins TRBV7-2 to TRBJ2-7; D might be TRBD2 (6 bases). CDR1 SGHTA and CDR2 FQGNSA come from the germline V gene. Trimming took off 4 bases at V and 9 bases at J, with 31 bases between the two ends. The CDR3 is 18 residues long. The CDR3 DNA sequence: TGTGCCAGCAGCTGGGATAGCGGAGCCAACAATGAGCAGTTCTTGCAGTACGTC. Translation: CASSWDSGANNEQFLQYV.

This sequence joins TRBV5-1 and TRBJ2-7; the D is unclear. The V end was cut by 5 bases, the J end by 3 bases, with 18 bases between. CDR1 is SGHRS, CDR2 YFSETQ, per germline. The CDR3 contains 15 residues. CDR3 region: CASRESTDGYYEQYF. The CDR3 DNA sequence: TGCGCCAGCAGGGAAAGTACCGATGGCTACTACGAGCAGTACTTC.

Points on this clonotype: A read error may account for a junction end that differs from germline. The chain uses TRBV15 and TRBJ2-3; weak D call: TRBD2 (5 bases). Germline assignment: CDR1 LNHNV and CDR2 YYDKDF (reference sequence). CDR3 size: 14 residues. The CDR3 spells CATSVAGLAYAQYF. The CDR3 DNA sequence: TGTGCCACCAGCGTCGCGGGCCTAGCCTATGCGCAGTACTTT.

The V gene is TRBV5-4, the J gene TRBJ2-5; maybe TRBD2 (6 bases). The closer fit of TRBJ2-3 to the DNA end suggests the J call may be wrong. This CDR3 spans 15 amino acids. Germline lookup yields CDR1 SGHNT and CDR2 YYREEE (reference sequence). CDR3 bases: TGTGCCAGCAGTTTTACTGGGACTTGGGGAGAGACCCAGTATTTT. This sequence encodes CASSFTGTWGETQYF.

A remark on this clonotype: At one of its ends the junction is not consistent with the germline gene, which may arise from a read error. V usage is TRBV7-2 and J usage is TRBJ2-7, with a tentative D call TRBD1 (5 bases). The CDR3 has 14 amino acids. Germline assignment: CDR1 SGHTA and CDR2 FQGNSA. The CDR3 sequence: CASRLTGEHDKQYF. CDR3 DNA: TGTGCCAGCAGGTTAACAGGAGAGCACGACAAGCAGTATTTC.

This chain connects TRBV11-1 to TRBJ2-3; D may match TRBD1 or TRBD2 (6 bases each). Germline-derived CDR1 and CDR2 are SGHAT and FQDESV (reference sequence). V was pared by 8 bases and J by 6 bases, with 21 bases between. This CDR3 region has 15 residues. CDR3: CASGDGGTDEDTQYF. The CDR3 region has the DNA TGTGCCAGCGGGGACGGGGGCACAGACGAGGATACGCAGTATTTT.